This T cell receptor (beta chain) was identified during a study of shared clonotypes between healthy human individuals. At the level of the study: CD4 naive cells filled three plates per donor, CD4 memory three, CD8 naive two and CD8 memory one.

The V gene's germline CDR1 is SNHLY and CDR2 FYNNEI. V was shortened by 7 bases and J by 0 bases, with 13 bases between the two germline ends. The CDR3 is made up of 15 amino acids. Genomic DNA per cell subset filled all wells of several immunoSEQ plates. Here immunoSEQ multiplex PCR was the method, and the copy in TCRdb shows in-frame clones only, minus some. The sample lists about a million clones, 70% to 80% occurring once. The genes are TRBV2 and TRBJ2-4, with D hard to call. This receptor was taken from a young man in good health. Sequenced material: memory CD4+ T cells sorted from blood. As to subset: CD45RA-negative fraction. CDR3 in DNA: TGTGCCAGCAATCTCGACGGTTTAGCCAAAAACATTCAGTACTTC. Amino acid sequence: CASNLDGLAKNIQYF.